Reported below is one TCR beta chain. Its antigen is not identified. The sample is drawn from a study of shared clonotypes between healthy human individuals. The CDR3 contains 16 residues. The V gene's germline CDR1 is SEHNR and CDR2 FQNEAQ (reference sequence). With V trimmed by 2 bases and J by 4 bases, 5 bases remained unmatched. The study's findings and limits: The study found about 4.6% of naive CD4 clonotypes shared across a few donors.

Each sorted subset replicate got 200 ng genomic DNA, about 33,000 genomes. The table came from immunoSEQ multiplex PCR; TCRdb's copy has only in-frame clones and leaves some out. The sample shows roughly 2.2 million clones, more than 85% of them seen only once. V and J are TRBV7-9 and TRBJ2-1, with 10 bases fitting TRBD2. The sequence came from a man aged 18-30 years in good health. Some clones in this sample may be carry-over from other donors' samples. Sequenced material: naive CD4+ T cells from PBMCs. Described subset: CD45RA+ positively selected. CDR3 amino acids: CASSLSASGGYNEQFF. The CDR3 DNA is TGTGCCAGCAGCTTATCGGCTAGCGGGGGATACAATGAGCAGTTCTTC.